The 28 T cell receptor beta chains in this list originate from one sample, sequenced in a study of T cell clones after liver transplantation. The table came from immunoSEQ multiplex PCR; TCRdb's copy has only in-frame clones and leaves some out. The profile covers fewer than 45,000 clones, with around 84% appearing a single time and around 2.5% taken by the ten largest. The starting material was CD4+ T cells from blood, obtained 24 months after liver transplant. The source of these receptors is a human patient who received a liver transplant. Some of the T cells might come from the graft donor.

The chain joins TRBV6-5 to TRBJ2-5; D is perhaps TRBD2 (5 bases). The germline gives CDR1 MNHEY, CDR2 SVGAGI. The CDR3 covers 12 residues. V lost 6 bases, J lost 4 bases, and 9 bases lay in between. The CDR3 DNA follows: TGTGCCAGCAGGGACTTGGGAGAGACCCAGTACTTC. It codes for CASRDLGETQYF.

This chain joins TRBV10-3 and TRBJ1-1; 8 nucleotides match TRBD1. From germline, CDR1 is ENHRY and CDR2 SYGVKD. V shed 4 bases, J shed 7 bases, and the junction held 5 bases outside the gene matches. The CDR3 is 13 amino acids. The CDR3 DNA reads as TGTGCCATCAGTGGGACAGGGAATAGTGAAGCTTTCTTT. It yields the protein CAISGTGNSEAFF.

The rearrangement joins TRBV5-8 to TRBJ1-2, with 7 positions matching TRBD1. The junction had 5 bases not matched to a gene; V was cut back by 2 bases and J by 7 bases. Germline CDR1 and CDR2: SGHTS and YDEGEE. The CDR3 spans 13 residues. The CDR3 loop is CASSLLTGVGYTF. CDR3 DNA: TGTGCCAGCAGCTTACTCACAGGGGTTGGCTACACCTTC.

The CDR3 DNA is TGTGCCAGCACATGCCTCGACTCTGGAAACACCATATATTTT. It codes for CASTCLDSGNTIYF. The chain joins TRBV5-3 to TRBJ1-3; D ambiguous. TRBV5-3 is sorted into the ORF group, with uncertain function. This CDR3 has 14 residues. The V end was cut by 8 bases, the J end by 0 bases, with 12 bases between.

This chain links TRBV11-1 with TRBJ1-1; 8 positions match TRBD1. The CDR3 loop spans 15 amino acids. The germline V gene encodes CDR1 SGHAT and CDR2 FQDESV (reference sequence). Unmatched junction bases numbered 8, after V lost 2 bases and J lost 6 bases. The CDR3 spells CASSLTGQGGPEAFF. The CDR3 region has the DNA TGTGCCAGCAGCTTAACAGGACAGGGAGGCCCTGAAGCTTTCTTT.

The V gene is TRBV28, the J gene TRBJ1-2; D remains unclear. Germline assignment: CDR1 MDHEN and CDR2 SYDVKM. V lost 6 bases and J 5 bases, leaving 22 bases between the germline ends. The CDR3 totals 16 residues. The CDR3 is CASRPPAAGGGYGYTF. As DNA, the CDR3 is TGTGCCAGCAGACCACCCGCAGCCGGAGGAGGGTATGGCTACACCTTC.

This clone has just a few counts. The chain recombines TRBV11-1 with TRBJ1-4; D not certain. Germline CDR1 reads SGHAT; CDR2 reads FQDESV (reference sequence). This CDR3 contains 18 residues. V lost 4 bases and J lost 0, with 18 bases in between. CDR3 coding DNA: TGTGCCAGCAGCTCCTACCGAAAGGACCCCGCAACTAATGAAAAACTGTTTTTT. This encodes CASSSYRKDPATNEKLFF.

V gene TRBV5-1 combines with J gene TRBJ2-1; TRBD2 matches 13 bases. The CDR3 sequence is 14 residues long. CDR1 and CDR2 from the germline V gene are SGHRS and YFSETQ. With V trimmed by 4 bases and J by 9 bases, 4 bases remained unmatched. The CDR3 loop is CASSARTSGGEQFF. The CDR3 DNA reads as TGCGCCAGCAGCGCCCGGACTAGCGGGGGTGAGCAGTTCTTC.

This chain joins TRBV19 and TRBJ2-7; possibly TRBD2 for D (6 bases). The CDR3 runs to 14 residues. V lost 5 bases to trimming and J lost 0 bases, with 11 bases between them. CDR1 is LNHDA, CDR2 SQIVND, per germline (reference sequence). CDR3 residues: CASSPRGSSYEQYF. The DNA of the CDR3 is TGTGCCAGTAGTCCCCGGGGGAGCTCCTACGAGCAGTACTTC. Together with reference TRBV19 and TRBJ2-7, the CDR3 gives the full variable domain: DGGITQSPKYLFRKEGQNVTLSCEQNLNHDAMYWYRQDPGQGLRLIYYSQIVNDFQKGDIAEGYSVSREKKESFPLTVTSAQKNPTAFYLCASSPRGSSYEQYFGPGTRLTVT.

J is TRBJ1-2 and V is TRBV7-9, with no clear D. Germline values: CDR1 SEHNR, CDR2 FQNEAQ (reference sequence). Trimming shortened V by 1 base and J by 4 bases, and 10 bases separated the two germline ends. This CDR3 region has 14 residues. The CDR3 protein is CASSLETGIYGYTF. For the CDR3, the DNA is TGTGCCAGCAGCTTAGAAACCGGGATCTATGGCTACACCTTC.

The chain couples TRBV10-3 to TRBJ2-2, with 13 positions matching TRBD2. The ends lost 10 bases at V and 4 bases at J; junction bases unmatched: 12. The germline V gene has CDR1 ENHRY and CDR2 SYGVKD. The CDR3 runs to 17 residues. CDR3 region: CASTGLAGAITTGELFF. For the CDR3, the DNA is TGTGCCAGCACCGGACTAGCGGGGGCCATCACCACCGGGGAGCTGTTTTTT.

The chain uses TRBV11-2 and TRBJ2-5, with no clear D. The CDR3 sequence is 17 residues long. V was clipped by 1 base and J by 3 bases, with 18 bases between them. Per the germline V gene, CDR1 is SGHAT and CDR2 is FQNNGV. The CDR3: CASSLGASPGSKETQYF. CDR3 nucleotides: TGTGCCAGCAGCTTAGGGGCTTCCCCTGGGTCAAAAGAGACCCAGTACTTC.

CDR3 protein: CASSPLTGGGEKLFF. In nucleotides, the CDR3 is TGTGCCAGCTCACCACTGACAGGGGGTGGAGAAAAACTGTTTTTT. The V and J genes are TRBV18 and TRBJ1-4; 9 positions agree with TRBD1. The germline CDR1 and CDR2 sequences are KGHSH and LQKENI. The CDR3 totals 15 residues. The V gene end was trimmed by 1 base and the J gene end by 8 bases; junction bases not matched to a gene: 5.

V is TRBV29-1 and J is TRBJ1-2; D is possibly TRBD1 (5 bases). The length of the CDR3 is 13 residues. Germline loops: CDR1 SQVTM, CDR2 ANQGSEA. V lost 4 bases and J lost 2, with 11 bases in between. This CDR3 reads CSVAGGTNYGYTF. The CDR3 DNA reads TGCAGCGTTGCGGGGGGAACGAACTATGGCTACACCTTC.

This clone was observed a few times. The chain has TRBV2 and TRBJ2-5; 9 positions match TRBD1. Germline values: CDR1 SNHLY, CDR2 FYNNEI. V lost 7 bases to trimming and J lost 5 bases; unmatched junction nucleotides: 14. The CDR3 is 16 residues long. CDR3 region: CASTPGGGQGSETQYF. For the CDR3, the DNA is TGTGCCAGCACTCCCGGTGGGGGACAGGGATCGGAGACCCAGTACTTC.

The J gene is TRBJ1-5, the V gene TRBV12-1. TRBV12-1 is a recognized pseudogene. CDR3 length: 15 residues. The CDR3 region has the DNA TGTGCCAGCAGCTCCGGGACTGCCTTAGATCAGCCCCAGCATTTT. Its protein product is CASSSGTALDQPQHF.

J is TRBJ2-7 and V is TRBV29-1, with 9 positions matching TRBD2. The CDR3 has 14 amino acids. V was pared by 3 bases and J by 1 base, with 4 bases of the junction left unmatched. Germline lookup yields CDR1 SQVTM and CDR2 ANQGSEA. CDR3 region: CSVEAAGGSYEQYF. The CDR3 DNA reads TGCAGCGTTGAGGCTGCGGGGGGGTCCTACGAGCAGTACTTC.

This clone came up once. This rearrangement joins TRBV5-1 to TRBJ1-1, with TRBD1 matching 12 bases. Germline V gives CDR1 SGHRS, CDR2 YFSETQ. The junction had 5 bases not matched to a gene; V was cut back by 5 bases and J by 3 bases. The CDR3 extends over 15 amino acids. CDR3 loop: CASRGGQGAHTEAFF. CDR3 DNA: TGCGCCAGCAGAGGGGGACAGGGGGCGCACACTGAAGCTTTCTTT.

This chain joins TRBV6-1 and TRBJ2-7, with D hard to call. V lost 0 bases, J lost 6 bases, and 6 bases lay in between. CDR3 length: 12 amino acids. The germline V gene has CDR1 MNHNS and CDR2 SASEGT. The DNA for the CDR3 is TGTGCCAGCAGTGAAGCGACGGTCGAGCAGTACTTC. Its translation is CASSEATVEQYF.

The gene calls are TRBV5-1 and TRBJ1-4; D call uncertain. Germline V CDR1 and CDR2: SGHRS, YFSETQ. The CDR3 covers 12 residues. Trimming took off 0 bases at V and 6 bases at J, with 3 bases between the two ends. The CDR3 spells CASSLEDEKLFF. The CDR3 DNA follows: TGCGCCAGCAGCTTGGAGGATGAAAAACTGTTTTTT. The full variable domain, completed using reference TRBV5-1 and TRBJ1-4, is KAGVTQTPRYLIKTRGQQVTLSCSPISGHRSVSWYQQTPGQGLQFLFEYFSETQRNKGNFPGRFSGRQFSNSRSEMNVSTLELGDSALYLCASSLEDEKLFFGSGTQLSVL.

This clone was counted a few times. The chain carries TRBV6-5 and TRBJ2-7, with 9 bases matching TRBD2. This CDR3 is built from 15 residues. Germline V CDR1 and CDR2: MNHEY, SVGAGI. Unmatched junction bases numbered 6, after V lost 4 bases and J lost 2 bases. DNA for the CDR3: TGTGCCAGCAGTTTGAATAGCGGGAGCCCCTACGAGCAGTACTTC. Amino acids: CASSLNSGSPYEQYF.

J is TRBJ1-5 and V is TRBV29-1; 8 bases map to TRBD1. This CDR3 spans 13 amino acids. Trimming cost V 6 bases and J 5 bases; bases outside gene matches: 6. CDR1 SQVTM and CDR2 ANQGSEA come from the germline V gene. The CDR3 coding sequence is TGCAGCGTCTTATCGACAGGGGATCAGCCCCAGCATTTT. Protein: CSVLSTGDQPQHF.

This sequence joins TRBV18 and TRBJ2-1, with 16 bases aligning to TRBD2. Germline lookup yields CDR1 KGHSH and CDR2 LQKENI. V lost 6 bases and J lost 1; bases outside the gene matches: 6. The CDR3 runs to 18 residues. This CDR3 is CASSGTSGGASSYNEQFF. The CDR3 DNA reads TGTGCCAGCTCCGGGACTAGCGGGGGGGCTAGTTCCTACAATGAGCAGTTCTTC.

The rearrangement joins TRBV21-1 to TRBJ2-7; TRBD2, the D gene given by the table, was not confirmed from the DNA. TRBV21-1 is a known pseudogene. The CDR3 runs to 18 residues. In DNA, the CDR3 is TGTGCCAGCAGCAAAGCGAGAAGACTAGCGCACAATTCCTACGAGCAGTACTTC. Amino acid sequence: CASSKARRLAHNSYEQYF.

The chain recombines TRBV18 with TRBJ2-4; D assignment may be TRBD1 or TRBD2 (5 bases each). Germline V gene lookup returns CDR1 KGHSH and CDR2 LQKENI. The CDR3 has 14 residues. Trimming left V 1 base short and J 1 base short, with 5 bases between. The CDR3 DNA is TGTGCCAGCTCACCACGGGGGGCCAAAAACATTCAGTACTTC. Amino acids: CASSPRGAKNIQYF. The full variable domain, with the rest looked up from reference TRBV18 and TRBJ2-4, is NAGVMQNPRHLVRRRGQEARLRCSPMKGHSHVYWYRQLPEEGLKFMVYLQKENIIDESGMPKERFSAEFPKEGPSILRIQQVVRGDSAAYFCASSPRGAKNIQYFGAGTRLSVL.

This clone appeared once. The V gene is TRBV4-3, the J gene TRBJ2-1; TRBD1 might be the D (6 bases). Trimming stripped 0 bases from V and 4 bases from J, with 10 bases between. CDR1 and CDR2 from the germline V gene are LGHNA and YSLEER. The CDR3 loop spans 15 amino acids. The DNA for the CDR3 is TGCGCCAGCAGCCAAGACAGGGGTCGATACAATGAGCAGTTCTTC. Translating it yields CASSQDRGRYNEQFF.

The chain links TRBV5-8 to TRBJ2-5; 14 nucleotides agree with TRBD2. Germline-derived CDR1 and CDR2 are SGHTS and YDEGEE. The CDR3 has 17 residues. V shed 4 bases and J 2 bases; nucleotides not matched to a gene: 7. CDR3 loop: CASSPGTSGRRQETQYF. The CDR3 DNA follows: TGTGCCAGCAGCCCAGGGACTAGCGGGAGAAGGCAAGAGACCCAGTACTTC.

The CDR3, as DNA: TGTGCCAGCAGCCAAGGGGGTAATAGCAATCAGCCCCAGCATTTT. Its protein product is CASSQGGNSNQPQHF. This rearrangement joins TRBV16 to TRBJ1-5; tentatively, D is TRBD1 (5 bases). This CDR3 comprises 15 residues. Trimming left V 2 bases short and J 0 bases short, with 8 bases between. Germline values: CDR1 KGHSY, CDR2 FQNENV.